The source of this T cell receptor beta chain is a study of blood T cells in healthy people across ages. In the study overall: Template switching retrieved approximately one barcoded beta molecule for each two T cells. The study, taken as a whole, reports: Per million T cells, the diversity of TCR beta decreased roughly linearly as age advanced. Long-lived and aged donors differed, with more naive CD4+ cells and higher diversity in the long-lived.

V was shortened by 6 bases and J by 10 bases, with 13 bases between the two germline ends. The CDR3 covers 11 residues. Germline CDR1 is SQVTM and CDR2 is ANQGSEA. This clonotype was observed a few times. Its antigen is unknown. Next came a second PCR, run for about 6 to 11 cycles, which used a sample-barcoded 5' primer along with a J-beta primer mix. CDR3-containing paired-end reads numbered at least 2.5 million in each sample. TCRdb recomputed calls from the 5' RACE reads with MiXCR, one row per CDR3 protein. Of about 640,000 distinct CDR3 sequences detected, about 53% appear once; the ten largest clones hold more than 35%.

This clonotype was obtained from a man in his fifties or sixties in good health. The sample was blood. V usage is TRBV29-1 and J usage is TRBJ2-1; tentatively, D is TRBD1 (5 bases). The CDR3 is CSVSRVREQFF. The DNA of the CDR3 is TGCAGCGTGTCCAGGGTCCGCGAGCAGTTCTTC.